This section outlines one T cell receptor (beta chain) sequence together with its context. V trimming: 2 bases; J trimming: 4 bases; junction bases outside the gene matches: 2. This CDR3 is 13 amino acids long. From germline, CDR1 is SGHTA and CDR2 FQGNSA. The data originate from a study of blood T cell repertoires in COVID-19. Study overall: Acute-phase and convalescent COVID-19 samples originated in the United States, Italy and Spain. Sources were T cells, B-cell-depleted T cells, or PBMCs; the material itself was cDNA or gDNA.

Under the authors' procedure: Amplification from reference gene primers served as the basis for estimated nucleated cell counts. TCRdb's copy holds only in-frame clones and misses some; the assay was immunoSEQ multiplex PCR. V and J calls and clone size are as listed in that table; D and trimming were resolved from the DNA. Of 95,000 to 150,000 clones listed, over 65% were seen once; the top ten hold roughly 0.86%. This receptor was obtained from a human donor with acute or convalescent COVID-19. The donor label of this sample is uncertain. V usage is TRBV7-2 and J usage is TRBJ2-7; 7 positions agree with TRBD2. Sequencing was carried out using peripheral blood. The CDR3 region has the DNA TGTGCCAGCAGCTTACAGCGGGGTTACGAGCAGTACTTC. It codes for CASSLQRGYEQYF.